This T cell receptor beta chain was sequenced during a study of T cell clonality in common variable immunodeficiency. Study-wide findings and caveats: Authors noted CVID clonality's cause needs subpopulation repertoire sequencing. Patient heterogeneity in the CVID cohort limited correlations between repertoire features and clinical complications. Reportedly, TCR beta sequences from common variable immunodeficiency showed fewer deletions and N-nucleotide insertions.

Both groups were predominantly of Caucasian heritage. Donors gave roughly 4.5 to 8.5 ml heparinized peripheral whole blood. The assay was immunoSEQ multiplex PCR, and TCRdb's table has in-frame clones only and misses some. The sample yields under 15,000 clones, without any singletons. This clone was detected ten times or more. Its antigen remains unidentified. The sample consisted of peripheral blood mononuclear cells. This receptor was identified in a human donor with common variable immunodeficiency.

The CDR3 protein is CASSIYREETQYF. CDR3 bases read: TGTGCCAGTAGTATTTACAGGGAGGAGACC. The chain combines TRBV19 with TRBJ2-5, with D possibly TRBD1 on 6 matching bases. The observed sequence ends 3 residues before the CDR3 terminus, with the missing tail filled in from the germline J gene. The ends were cut back, 3 bases at V and 5 bases at J, with 10 bases in the middle. CDR1 LNHDA and CDR2 SQIVND come from the germline V gene (reference sequence). This CDR3 has 13 residues.